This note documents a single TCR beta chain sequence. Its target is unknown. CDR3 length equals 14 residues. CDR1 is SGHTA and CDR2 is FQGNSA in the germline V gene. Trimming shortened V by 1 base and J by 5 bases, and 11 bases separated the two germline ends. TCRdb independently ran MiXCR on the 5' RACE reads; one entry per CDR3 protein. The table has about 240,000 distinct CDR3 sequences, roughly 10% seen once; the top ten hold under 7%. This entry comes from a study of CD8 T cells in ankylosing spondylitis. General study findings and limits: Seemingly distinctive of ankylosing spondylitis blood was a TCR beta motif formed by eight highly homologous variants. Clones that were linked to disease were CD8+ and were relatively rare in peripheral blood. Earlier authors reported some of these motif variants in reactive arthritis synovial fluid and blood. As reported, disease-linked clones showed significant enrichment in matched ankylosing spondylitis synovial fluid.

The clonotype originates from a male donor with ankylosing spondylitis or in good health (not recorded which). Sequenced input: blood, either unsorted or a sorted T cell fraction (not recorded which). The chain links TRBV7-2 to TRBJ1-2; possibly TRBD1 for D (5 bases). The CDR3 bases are TGTGCCAGCAGCTTAGAGGGCAGGGCGTATGGCTACACCTTC. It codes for CASSLEGRAYGYTF.